The rows below give T cell receptor beta chains drawn from one sample of a study of blood T cell repertoires in COVID-19. The protocol was immunoSEQ multiplex PCR, while the TCRdb copy is restricted to in-frame clones and leaves out a portion. The data contain 110,000 or so clones, around 85% of them singletons. Sample: peripheral blood. The receptors come from an older woman with COVID-19, enrolled during active disease. The CDR3 runs from the conserved cysteine through the conserved F or W. Fields, in order: J gene, V gene, CDR3 protein.

>TRBJ1-5|TRBV30
CAWSGGGAVSYGNQPQHF
>TRBJ2-7|TRBV6-5
CASRYTLAPNYEQYF
>TRBJ2-2|TRBV7-3
CASSLSPQGAEGSNTGELFF
>TRBJ2-3|TRBV2
CASSAQTSGGIDTQYF
>TRBJ1-2|TRBV5-8
CASSSRTPTPSNYGYTF
>TRBJ1-2|TRBV6-5
CASSRQGSYGYTF
>TRBJ1-2|TRBV4-2
CASSQDWEGTTNYGYTF
>TRBJ1-1|TRBV7-9
CASSPAARANLEAFF
>TRBJ1-4|TRBV30
CAWSRGIGEKLFF
>TRBJ1-1|TRBV19
CASAAGLGRTEAFF
>TRBJ2-1|TRBV27
CASSLGQRDRLDEQFF
>TRBJ2-3|TRBV14
CASSQDGTVTDTQYF
>TRBJ2-1|TRBV5-6
CASSLIAGEQFF
>TRBJ1-6|TRBV14
CASSQAYRLPNSPLHF
>TRBJ2-2|TRBV4-2
CASSQITSGGHQNTGELFF
>TRBJ1-1|TRBV5-1
CASSPGTGWHTEAFF
>TRBJ1-5|TRBV12-3/TRBV12-4
CASSSGGFQPQHF
>TRBJ1-3|TRBV3-1/TRBV3-2
CASSFGQVGNTIYF
>TRBJ1-1|TRBV6-5
CASRATGYTEAFF
>TRBJ2-2|TRBV30
CAWSSQGGNGELFF
>TRBJ1-2|TRBV27
CASSLSLVQGYGYTF
>TRBJ2-2|TRBV4-2
CASSQALRGTNTGELFF
>TRBJ1-1|TRBV10-3
CAISDAWTAYTEAFF
>TRBJ2-5|TRBV10-3
CAISPPGQETQYF
>TRBJ2-1|TRBV18
CASSPQGLGNNNEQFF
>TRBJ2-1|TRBV4-3
CASSRAKGASGDNEQFF
>TRBJ2-1|TRBV9
CASSARLAGEEQFF
>TRBJ1-1|TRBV9
CASSAISHRGSEAFF
>TRBJ1-2|TRBV7-2
CASSPTRDYPYGYTF
>TRBJ2-1|TRBV2
CASSDPTDYNEQFF
>TRBJ2-5|TRBV4-1
CASSQPPRDRKETQYF
>TRBJ1-6|TRBV2
CASSAWIQRGSNSPLHF
>TRBJ2-6|TRBV18
CASSPTGIAGANVLTF
>TRBJ1-6|TRBV5-1
CASSLTGSSNSPLHF
>TRBJ1-1|TRBV3-1/TRBV3-2
CASSQDFGRDTEAFF
>TRBJ2-2|TRBV7-2
CASSQGQNTGELFF
>TRBJ2-1|TRBV2
CASSDRLAGSNEQFF
>TRBJ1-1|TRBV30
CAWSAHSRTEAFF
>TRBJ1-1|TRBV11-2
CASSLVGRHLSEAFF
>TRBJ2-7|TRBV3-1/TRBV3-2
CASSLADEQYF
>TRBJ2-5|TRBV2
CASKLAGGTETQYF
>TRBJ1-1|TRBV7-9
CASSPRGGGTEAFF
>TRBJ1-2|TRBV6-2/TRBV6-3
CASSSSLRQAKRNYGYTF
>TRBJ2-5|TRBV5-1
CASSLEWPETQYF